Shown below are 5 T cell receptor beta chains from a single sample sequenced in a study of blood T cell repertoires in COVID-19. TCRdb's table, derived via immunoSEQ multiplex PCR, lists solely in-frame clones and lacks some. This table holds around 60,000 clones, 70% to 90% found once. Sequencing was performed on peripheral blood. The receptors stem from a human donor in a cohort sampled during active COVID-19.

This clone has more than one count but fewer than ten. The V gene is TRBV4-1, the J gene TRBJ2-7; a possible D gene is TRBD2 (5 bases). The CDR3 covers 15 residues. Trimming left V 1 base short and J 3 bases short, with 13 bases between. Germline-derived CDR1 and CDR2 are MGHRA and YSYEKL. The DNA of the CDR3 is TGCGCCAGCAGCCAAGCCCTAGCAGTGGGCTACGAGCAGTACTTC. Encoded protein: CASSQALAVGYEQYF.

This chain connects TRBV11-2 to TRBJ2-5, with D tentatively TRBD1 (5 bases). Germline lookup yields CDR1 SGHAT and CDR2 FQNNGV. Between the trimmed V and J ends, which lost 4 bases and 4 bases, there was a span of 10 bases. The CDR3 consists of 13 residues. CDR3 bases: TGTGCCAGCAGCTATAGCACAGGAGAGACCCAGTACTTC. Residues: CASSYSTGETQYF.

This CDR3 reads CASSQVPIISSQETQYF. The CDR3 coding sequence is TGTGCCAGCAGCCAAGTCCCGATCATAAGTAGCCAAGAGACCCAGTACTTC. The J gene is TRBJ2-5, the V gene TRBV14, with no clear D. Trimming took off 1 base at V and 1 base at J, with 16 bases between the two ends. The germline CDR1 and CDR2 sequences are SGHDN and FVKESK. The CDR3 covers 17 residues.

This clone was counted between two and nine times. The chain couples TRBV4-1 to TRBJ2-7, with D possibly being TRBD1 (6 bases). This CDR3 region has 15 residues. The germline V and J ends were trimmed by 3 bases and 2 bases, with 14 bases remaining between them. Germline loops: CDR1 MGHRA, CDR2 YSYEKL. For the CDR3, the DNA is TGCGCCAGCAGCCATTCGGACAGTTCAACCTACGAGCAGTACTTC. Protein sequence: CASSHSDSSTYEQYF.

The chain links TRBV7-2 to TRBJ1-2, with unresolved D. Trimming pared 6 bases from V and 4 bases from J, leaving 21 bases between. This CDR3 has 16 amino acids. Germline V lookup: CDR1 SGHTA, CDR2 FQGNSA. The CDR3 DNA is TGTGCCAGCAGACCCCCGGAGGACTTAGAACTCTATGGCTACACCTTC. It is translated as CASRPPEDLELYGYTF.